This TCR beta chain was recovered during a study of T cell responses to AZD1222 COVID-19 vaccine. Repertoires were generated with immunoSEQ multiplex PCR, while TCRdb's copy carries only in-frame clones and drops some. The sample consists of some 130,000 clones, roughly nine tenths of them appearing once. The study, taken as a whole, reports: Two AZD1222 administrations were followed by greater Spike-specific TCR breadth and depth. Most donors were white British and more were female, and clonal diversity was possibly underestimated. Baseline seropositivity occurred in only a handful of AZD1222 recipients.

A few counts support this clone. What it recognizes is unknown. Germline values: CDR1 LNHDA, CDR2 SQIVND (reference sequence). V was shortened by 3 bases and J by 0 bases, with 12 bases between the two germline ends. The CDR3 totals 15 residues. This sequence was found in an adult in good health. Sequencing used peripheral blood, obtained on day 0 of AZD1222 vaccination. The chain employs TRBV19 and TRBJ2-7; D is uncertain. The DNA for the CDR3 is TGTGCCAGTAGTATTAGTCATTTCAGCTCCTACGAGCAGTACTTC. It is translated as CASSISHFSSYEQYF.